These T cell receptor beta chains were read from a single sample in a study of T cells in Graves' hyperthyroidism and ophthalmopathy. One entry per CDR3 protein results from TCRdb running MiXCR on the multiplex PCR reads. The sample includes roughly 700,000 distinct CDR3 sequences, roughly a sixth seen only once; the top ten take 15% to 18%. Source material: blood. These receptors were collected from a man in his fifties with Graves' hyperthyroidism. Both conserved end residues are part of each CDR3. D genes are given only for firm matches. Size is omitted from some rows. Given values are once, few, many or a class for expanded clones.

J: TRBJ1-4
size: many
V: TRBV19
D: TRBD1
CDR3: CASSSARQGFATNEKLFF
DNA: TGTGCCAGTAGTTCCGCCAGACAGGGCTTTGCAACTAATGAAAAACTGTTTTTT

J: TRBJ2-7
size: many
V: TRBV29-1
D: TRBD2
CDR3: CSVGGAGGYQNEQYF
DNA: TGCAGCGTTGGTGGTGCGGGAGGGTATCAAAACGAGCAGTACTTC

J: TRBJ1-1
size: many
V: TRBV11-2
D: TRBD1
CDR3: CASRELTDSYGLLQGVGTEAFF
DNA: TGTGCCAGCAGGGAGCTCACTGATTCATACGGACTCTTACAGGGGGTAGGGACTGAAGCTTTCTTT

J: TRBJ2-2
size: few
V: TRBV15
D: TRBD2
CDR3: CATSRGIPLSGSENTGELFF
DNA: TGTGCCACCAGCAGAGGAATCCCGTTAAGCGGGAGCGAGAACACCGGGGAGCTGTTTTTT

J: TRBJ2-5
size: NA
V: TRBV12-3/TRBV12-4
D: NA
CDR3: CASSWRETQYF
DNA: TGTGCCAGCTCTTGGAGGGAGACCCAGTACTTC

J: TRBJ1-6
size: few
V: TRBV7-2
D: NA
CDR3: CASSRGITDSPLHF
DNA: TGTGCCAGCAGCCGGGGGATTACGGATTCACCCCTCCACTTT

J: TRBJ1-1
size: NA
V: TRBV13
D: TRBD1
CDR3: CASSLDWGQSTEAFF
DNA: TGTGCCAGCAGCTTAGATTGGGGACAGAGCACTGAAGCTTTCTTT

J: TRBJ2-1
size: few
V: TRBV11-2
D: NA
CDR3: CASSSFVKHEQFF
DNA: TGTGCCAGCAGCTCTTTCGTGAAGCATGAGCAGTTCTTC

J: TRBJ1-2
size: many
V: TRBV28
D: TRBD1
CDR3: CASTWDSYGYTF
DNA: TGTGCCAGCACCTGGGACAGCTATGGCTACACCTTC

J: TRBJ2-1
size: NA
V: TRBV6-2/TRBV6-3
D: NA
CDR3: CASSYSIVVEQFF
DNA: TGTGCCAGCAGTTACTCGATAGTTGTGGAGCAGTTCTTC

J: TRBJ2-7
size: many
V: TRBV12-3/TRBV12-4
D: NA
CDR3: CASSLSRPHDEQYF
DNA: TGTGCCAGCAGTTTGAGCAGACCCCACGACGAGCAGTACTTC

J: TRBJ1-2
size: few
V: TRBV20-1
D: NA
CDR3: CSAPAGRAGYGYTF
DNA: TGCAGTGCCCCAGCCGGCAGGGCCGGCTATGGCTACACCTTC

J: TRBJ2-7
size: NA
V: TRBV19
D: NA
CDR3: CASSPRVMGAYEQYF
DNA: TGTGCCAGTAGCCCCCGGGTTATGGGAGCCTACGAGCAGTACTTC

J: TRBJ2-3
size: many
V: TRBV28
D: NA
CDR3: CASTPGGQGTDTQYF
DNA: TGTGCCAGCACCCCCGGAGGGCAGGGCACAGATACGCAGTATTTT

J: TRBJ2-1
size: many
V: TRBV5-1
D: NA
CDR3: CASSPLQGREEQFF
DNA: TGCGCCAGCAGCCCCTTACAGGGGCGGGAAGAGCAGTTCTTC

J: TRBJ2-1
size: few
V: TRBV18
D: TRBD1
CDR3: CASSPDRGEQFF
DNA: TGTGCCAGCTCACCCGACAGGGGTGAGCAGTTCTTC

J: TRBJ2-1
size: NA
V: TRBV11-2
D: NA
CDR3: CASSPDAGDYNEQFF
DNA: TGTGCCAGCAGCCCTGATGCAGGGGACTACAATGAGCAGTTCTTC

J: TRBJ1-1
size: NA
V: TRBV28
D: TRBD1
CDR3: CASRSGTGMNTEAFF
DNA: TGTGCCAGCAGATCCGGGACAGGGATGAACACTGAAGCTTTCTTT

J: TRBJ1-5
size: many
V: TRBV28
D: TRBD1
CDR3: CASSLYTGDQPQHF
DNA: TGTGCCAGCAGTTTATATACAGGGGATCAGCCCCAGCATTTT

J: TRBJ1-2
size: many
V: TRBV12-3/TRBV12-4
D: NA
CDR3: CASNQQGLYGYTF
DNA: TGTGCCAGCAATCAACAGGGTCTCTATGGCTACACCTTC

J: TRBJ2-7
size: NA
V: TRBV5-1
D: TRBD1
CDR3: CASSLWIMQGQGANSYEQYF
DNA: TGCGCCAGCAGCTTGTGGATAATGCAGGGACAGGGGGCGAACTCCTACGAGCAGTACTTC

J: TRBJ1-1
size: many
V: TRBV28
D: TRBD1
CDR3: CATYRGTPEAFF
DNA: TGTGCCACATACAGGGGAACCCCTGAAGCTTTCTTT

J: TRBJ1-5
size: many
V: TRBV6-2/TRBV6-3
D: NA
CDR3: CASSFAYGQPNQPQHF
DNA: TGTGCCAGCAGTTTCGCCTATGGACAGCCCAATCAGCCCCAGCATTTT